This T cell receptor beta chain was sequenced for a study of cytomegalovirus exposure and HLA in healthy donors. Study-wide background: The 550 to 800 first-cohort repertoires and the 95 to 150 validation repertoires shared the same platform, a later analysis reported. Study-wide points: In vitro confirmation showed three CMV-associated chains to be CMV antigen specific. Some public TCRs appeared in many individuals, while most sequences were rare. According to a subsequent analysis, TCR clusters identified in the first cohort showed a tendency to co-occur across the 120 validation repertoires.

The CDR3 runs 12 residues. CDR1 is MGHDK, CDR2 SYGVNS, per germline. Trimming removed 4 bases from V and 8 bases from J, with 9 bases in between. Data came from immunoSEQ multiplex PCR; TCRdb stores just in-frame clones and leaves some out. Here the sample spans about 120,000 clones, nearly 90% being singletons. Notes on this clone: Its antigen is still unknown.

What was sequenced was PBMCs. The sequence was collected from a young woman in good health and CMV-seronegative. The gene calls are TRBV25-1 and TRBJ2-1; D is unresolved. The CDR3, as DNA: TGTGCCAGCAGTGTTGCCGAGTATGAGCAGTTCTTC. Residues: CASSVAEYEQFF.